This entry concerns a single T cell receptor (beta chain). Its antigen remains unknown. This sample stems from a study of CD4+ T cells in melanoma. Study-level points and caveats: CD8+ T cell, macrophage and B cell function reportedly correlated with neoantigen-specific CD4+ T cells. Diverse differentiation states were reported for melanoma neoantigen-specific CD4+ T cells.

Germline CDR1 SGHTS, CDR2 YDEGEE. The CDR3 is made up of 14 amino acids. V was trimmed by 7 bases and J by 3 bases, leaving 14 bases between them. Some clones are missing from TCRdb's copy, which holds only in-frame ones; the method was immunoSEQ multiplex PCR. Here the sample spans under 20,000 clones, roughly three quarters being singletons. The V call is TRBV5-8, the J call TRBJ2-1, with D possibly being TRBD2 (5 bases). The receptor was isolated from a human donor with melanoma. Sequenced input: cells from a culture (not recorded whether cultured in vitro). As DNA, the CDR3 is TGTGCCAGCGAAAAGGGAGTGGTCTACAATGAGCAGTTCTTC. Its protein is CASEKGVVYNEQFF.